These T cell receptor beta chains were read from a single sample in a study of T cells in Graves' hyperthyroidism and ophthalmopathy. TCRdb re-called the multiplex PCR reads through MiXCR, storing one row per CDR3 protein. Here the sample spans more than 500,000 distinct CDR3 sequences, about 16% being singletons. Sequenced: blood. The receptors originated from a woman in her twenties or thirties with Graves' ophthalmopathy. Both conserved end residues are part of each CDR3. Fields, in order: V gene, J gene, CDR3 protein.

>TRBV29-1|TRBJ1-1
CSVVGVNTEAFF
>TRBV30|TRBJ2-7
CAWGTGRGEQYF
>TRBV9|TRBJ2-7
CASSVSGDTSYEQYF
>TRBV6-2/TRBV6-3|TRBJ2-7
CASSYSRAEQYF
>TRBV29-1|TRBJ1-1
CSTPGTETLNTEAFF
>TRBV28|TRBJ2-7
CASSPARGVGSYEQYF
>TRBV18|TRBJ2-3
CASSPFQGPDTQYF
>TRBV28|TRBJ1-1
CASSFQGTEAFF
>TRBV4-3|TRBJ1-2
CASSQKIPGTGINYGYTF
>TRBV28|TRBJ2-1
CASSLAASGSDEQLF
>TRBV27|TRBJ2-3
CASSLGLAGGPPTDTQYF
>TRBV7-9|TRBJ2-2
CASSLPSGVNTGELFF
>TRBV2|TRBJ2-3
CASRGPIPTDTQYF
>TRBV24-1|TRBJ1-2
CAASDLQLNYGYTF
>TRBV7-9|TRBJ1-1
CASSPILNTEAFF
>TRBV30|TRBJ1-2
CAWSPGQGANGYTF
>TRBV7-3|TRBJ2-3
CASSLSREYTDTQYF
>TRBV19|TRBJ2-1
CASSIGFRLAGGLNEQFF
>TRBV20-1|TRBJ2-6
CSAKPKGTSGANVLTF
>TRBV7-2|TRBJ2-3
CASSWDRGAADTQYF
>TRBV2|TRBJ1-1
CASSAMAPGQRRVNTEAFF
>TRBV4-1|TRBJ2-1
CASSQLTSGRINEQFF
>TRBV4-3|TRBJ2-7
CASSQDRTRSSYEQYF
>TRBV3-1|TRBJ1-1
CASSQEWGRGTEAFF
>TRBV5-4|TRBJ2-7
CASSLRVAGEDEQYF
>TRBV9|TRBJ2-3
CASSVDASPTDTQYF
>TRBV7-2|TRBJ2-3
CASSPQLGLATDTQYF
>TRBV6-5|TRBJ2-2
CASSYSNRQGAGELFF
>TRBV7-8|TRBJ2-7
CASSWGQGYEQYF
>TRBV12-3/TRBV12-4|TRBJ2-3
CASSHTGGGRSTDTQYF
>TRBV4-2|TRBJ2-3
CASSQDHRTTDTQYF
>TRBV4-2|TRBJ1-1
CASSQDRRSEAFF
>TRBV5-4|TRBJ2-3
CASLKAGPSTDTQYF
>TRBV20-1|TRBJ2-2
CSADSGRATGELFF
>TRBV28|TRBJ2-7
CASERDSYEQYF
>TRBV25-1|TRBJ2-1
CASSNGQGYNEQFF
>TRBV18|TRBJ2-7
CASSFSGTDYEQYF
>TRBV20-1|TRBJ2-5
CSARGPDSQETQYF
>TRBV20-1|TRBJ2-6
CSAGSGANVLTF
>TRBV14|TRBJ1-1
CASSQTQGANTEAFF
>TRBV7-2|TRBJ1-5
CASSSGQDSNQPQHF
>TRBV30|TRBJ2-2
CAWSVQGNTGELFF
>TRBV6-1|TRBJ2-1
CASGSLNNEQFF
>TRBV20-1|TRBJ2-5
CSAPHRRGTQYF
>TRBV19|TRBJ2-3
CASSIVGGPDTQYF
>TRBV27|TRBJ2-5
CASSFLRGRGEETQYF
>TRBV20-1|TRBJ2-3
CSASGGEGPDTQYF
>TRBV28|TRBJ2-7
CASSLVRERSYEQYF
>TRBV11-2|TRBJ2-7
CASSLSTPYEQYF
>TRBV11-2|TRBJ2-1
CASRSDSYNEQFF
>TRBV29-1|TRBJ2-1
CSVGTSGRFNEQFF
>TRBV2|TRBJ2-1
CASTQRTSGTNEQFF